Below, 3 T cell receptor beta chains from the same sample are listed, as sequenced in a study of neurological immune-mediated disorders. This sample's time point: longitudinal time-point 1 (baseline). Each CDR3 protein gets one entry after TCRdb re-called the 5' RACE reads with MiXCR. The sample records tens of thousands of distinct CDR3 sequences, less than 12% being singletons. What was sequenced was PBMCs. Receptor source: a woman between 40 and 55 years old in good health.

This clonotype was found many times. The rearrangement uses TRBV6-6 and TRBJ1-5; D unclear. The ends were cut back, 6 bases at V and 6 bases at J, with 21 bases in the middle. The CDR3 loop spans 16 amino acids. Germline V gene lookup returns CDR1 MNHNY and CDR2 SVGAGI (reference sequence). CDR3 sequence (DNA): TGTGCCAGCAGAGACCGCGGAATGGCTGTCTCTCAGCCCCAGCATTTT. It is translated as CASRDRGMAVSQPQHF.

This clonotype was seen ten or more times. V usage is TRBV5-6 and J usage is TRBJ1-2; D gene unclear. Per germline, CDR1 SGHDT and CDR2 YYEEEE. The V and J ends lost 1 base and 8 bases respectively, with 15 bases between them. This CDR3 comprises 14 residues. In DNA form, the CDR3 reads TGTGCCAGCAGCTTGCGGGCACCCTTAGGGGGCTACACCTTC. Translated: CASSLRAPLGGYTF.

The chain joins TRBV12-3 or TRBV12-4 to TRBJ1-4, with a weak D call TRBD1 (5 bases). The ends were cut back, 1 base at V and 11 bases at J, with 23 bases in the middle. There are 17 residues in the CDR3. In DNA, the CDR3 is TGTGCCAGCAGTTTAGTTTCTTGCTATAAGGACACCGTGAAACTGTTTTTT. This encodes CASSLVSCYKDTVKLFF.